This T cell receptor (beta chain) was found in a study of cytomegalovirus exposure and HLA in healthy donors. Study-wide context: Drawn from HLA-typed donors, 80 million to 100 million unique TCRs were held in an early data release.

PCR employed 60 Vbeta and 13 Jbeta primers. TCRdb's copy holds only in-frame clones and misses some; the assay was immunoSEQ multiplex PCR. The sample carries 180,000 or so clones, about four fifths recorded once. Remarks on this clone: What it binds is not known.

Germline CDR1 is LGHNA and CDR2 is YNFKEQ. Trimming shortened V by 0 bases and J by 4 bases, and 10 bases separated the two germline ends. This CDR3 has 14 residues. Regarding the study as a whole: It was only CMV serostatus that was available as immune exposure information. In most subjects, TCR beta sequences reportedly gave accurate predictions of HLA-A and HLA-B alleles.

The chain has TRBV4-2 and TRBJ2-7; D is uncertain. The TCR comes from a middle-aged man in good health and CMV-seronegative. Source material: PBMCs. The CDR3 spells CASSQERNGYEQYF. CDR3 DNA: TGTGCCAGCAGCCAAGAGAGGAACGGTTACGAGCAGTACTTC.